The 7 T cell receptor beta chains reported below all come from one sample, sequenced in a study of human thymus T cells. Sequencing was performed with immunoSEQ multiplex PCR; in TCRdb, only in-frame clones are kept and a portion is missing. The sample has 40,000 to 45,000 clones, nearly 95% seen once. Sequencing was performed on blood. The receptor set was obtained from a boy less than two years old with a congenital heart defect but otherwise immunologically healthy.

The chain joins TRBV10-3 to TRBJ2-1; D ambiguous. The CDR3 runs to 12 residues. Germline V gene lookup returns CDR1 ENHRY and CDR2 SYGVKD. Between the trimmed V and J ends, which lost 4 bases and 3 bases, there was a span of 4 bases. The CDR3 reads CAISGLYNEQFF. CDR3 coding DNA: TGTGCCATCAGTGGACTCTACAATGAGCAGTTCTTC.

The chain joins TRBV10-3 to TRBJ2-5; D is possibly TRBD1 (6 bases). The CDR3 length is 12 residues. With 10 bases removed from V and 2 bases from J, the gap between germline ends came to 11 bases. CDR1 and CDR2 from the germline V gene are ENHRY and SYGVKD. The CDR3 reads CATWGQQETQYF. The DNA of the CDR3 is TGTGCCACCTGGGGACAACAAGAGACCCAGTACTTC.

The chain couples TRBV9 to TRBJ1-5; weak D call: TRBD1 (5 bases). Trimming pared 0 bases from V and 4 bases from J, leaving 11 bases between. The CDR3 extends over 15 amino acids. The germline CDR1 and CDR2 sequences are SGDLS and YYNGEE. The CDR3 nucleotides are TGTGCCAGCAGCGTAGGGGGGGAAAGAAATCAGCCCCAGCATTTT. Translating gives CASSVGGERNQPQHF.

This clone is a singleton in its sample. The V and J genes are TRBV9 and TRBJ2-1, with D unresolved. The CDR3 extends over 16 amino acids. Deletions cut 2 bases from V and 3 bases from J, with 15 bases between. CDR1 is SGDLS, CDR2 YYNGEE, per germline. The CDR3 region is CASSVYRLHVYNEQFF. The DNA of the CDR3 is TGTGCCAGCAGCGTGTACCGGCTCCACGTCTACAATGAGCAGTTCTTC. Filled out from reference TRBV9 and TRBJ2-1, the complete variable domain reads DSGVTQTPKHLITATGQRVTLRCSPRSGDLSVYWYQQSLDQGLQFLIQYYNGEERAKGNILERFSAQQFPDLHSELNLSSLELGDSALYFCASSVYRLHVYNEQFFGPGTRLTVL.

The CDR3 DNA sequence: TGCGCCAGCAGCGTACAGGGGATAAGCACAGATACGCAGTATTTT. Amino acid sequence: CASSVQGISTDTQYF. The V gene is TRBV5-1, the J gene TRBJ2-3; 7 nucleotides align to TRBD1. V lost 4 bases and J lost 0; bases outside the gene matches: 5. Looked up from germline, CDR1 is SGHRS and CDR2 is YFSETQ. The CDR3 sequence is 15 residues long.

The chain carries TRBV6-1 and TRBJ2-1; maybe TRBD1 (6 bases). Germline CDR1 MNHNS, CDR2 SASEGT. Trimming shortened V by 4 bases and J by 1 base, and 14 bases separated the two germline ends. There are 16 residues in the CDR3. The CDR3 sequence: CASSGHRDTSYNEQFF. The CDR3 DNA follows: TGTGCCAGCAGTGGGCACCGGGACACTTCCTACAATGAGCAGTTCTTC.

This chain links TRBV7-9 with TRBJ1-2; 8 bases are shared with TRBD1. CDR1 and CDR2 from the germline V gene are SEHNR and FQNEAQ (reference sequence). V gave up 5 bases and J gave up 12 bases; unmatched junction bases: 2. This CDR3 is built from 10 residues. CDR3 region: CASSGQGNTF. In DNA form, the CDR3 reads TGTGCCAGCAGCGGACAGGGTAACACCTTC.